These T cell receptor beta chains were read from a single sample in a study of cytomegalovirus exposure and HLA in healthy donors. Sequencing used immunoSEQ multiplex PCR; TCRdb keeps in-frame clones, though not all of them. The table has some 120,000 clones, 80% seen once. The sequenced material came from PBMCs. These receptors all come from a man aged 25-45 years in good health and CMV-seronegative. The CDR3 runs from the conserved cysteine through the conserved F or W. Fields, in order: D gene, V gene, CDR3 length, J gene, clone size, CDR3 DNA, CDR3 protein. The D gene is left open where the match is weak. Some rows mark clone size as missing; the rest say once, few, many or name a class of expanded clone.

D gene: .; V gene: TRBV28; CDR3 length: 16; J gene: TRBJ2-5; clone size: .; CDR3 DNA: TGTGCCAGCAGTTTATTGGCACATTTGTACCAAGAGACCCAGTACTTC; CDR3 protein: CASSLLAHLYQETQYF
D gene: .; V gene: TRBV5-8; CDR3 length: 13; J gene: TRBJ2-7; clone size: few; CDR3 DNA: TGTGCAGGTGGGTGGAGGAGCTCCTACGAGCAGTACTTC; CDR3 protein: CAGGWRSSYEQYF
D gene: .; V gene: TRBV30; CDR3 length: 14; J gene: TRBJ2-3; clone size: .; CDR3 DNA: TGTGCCTGGAACGGCGGGCTATGGACAGATACGCAGTATTTT; CDR3 protein: CAWNGGLWTDTQYF
D gene: .; V gene: TRBV6-5; CDR3 length: 13; J gene: TRBJ2-7; clone size: .; CDR3 DNA: TGTGCCAGCAGCAACGACAACTCCTACGAGCAGTACTTC; CDR3 protein: CASSNDNSYEQYF
D gene: TRBD1; V gene: TRBV19; CDR3 length: 15; J gene: TRBJ2-3; clone size: few; CDR3 DNA: TGTGCCAGTTGCTTGACAGGGGGGACGGCAGATACGCAGTATTTT; CDR3 protein: CASCLTGGTADTQYF
D gene: TRBD2; V gene: TRBV5-1; CDR3 length: 15; J gene: TRBJ2-7; clone size: .; CDR3 DNA: TGCGCCAGCAGCTTGGGACTAGCGGGTTCCTACGAGCAGTACTTC; CDR3 protein: CASSLGLAGSYEQYF
D gene: .; V gene: TRBV5-6; CDR3 length: 14; J gene: TRBJ2-5; clone size: once; CDR3 DNA: TGTGCCAGCAGCTTGCCGGGACATAAAGAGACCCAGTACTTC; CDR3 protein: CASSLPGHKETQYF
D gene: TRBD2; V gene: TRBV4-1; CDR3 length: 19; J gene: TRBJ2-1; clone size: .; CDR3 DNA: TGCGCCAGCAGCCAATTCCCCCTGACTAGCGGGAGGGCCTACAATGAGCAGTTCTTC; CDR3 protein: CASSQFPLTSGRAYNEQFF
D gene: TRBD2; V gene: TRBV2; CDR3 length: 17; J gene: TRBJ2-7; clone size: .; CDR3 DNA: TGTGCCAGCAGTGAATCGAGACTAGCGGGGACTGCCTACGAGCAGTACTTC; CDR3 protein: CASSESRLAGTAYEQYF
D gene: TRBD2; V gene: TRBV5-4; CDR3 length: 17; J gene: TRBJ2-2; clone size: once; CDR3 DNA: TGTGCCAGCAGCTGGAGGACTAGCGGGAGAACTACCGGGGAGCTGTTTTTT; CDR3 protein: CASSWRTSGRTTGELFF
D gene: .; V gene: TRBV28; CDR3 length: 14; J gene: TRBJ2-5; clone size: .; CDR3 DNA: TGTGCCAGCAGTTTATTGACACCCCAAGAGACCCAGTACTTC; CDR3 protein: CASSLLTPQETQYF
D gene: .; V gene: TRBV29-1; CDR3 length: 16; J gene: TRBJ1-4; clone size: .; CDR3 DNA: TGCAGCGTCCCAGGGACTTTGGGTACCCGGCCTGAAAAACTGTTTTTT; CDR3 protein: CSVPGTLGTRPEKLFF
D gene: .; V gene: TRBV7-9; CDR3 length: 15; J gene: TRBJ1-3; clone size: once; CDR3 DNA: TGTGCCAGCAGCTTAGTGACGGGGGGTGGAAACACCATATATTTT; CDR3 protein: CASSLVTGGGNTIYF
D gene: .; V gene: TRBV4-3; CDR3 length: 17; J gene: TRBJ2-5; clone size: once; CDR3 DNA: TGCGCCAGCAGCCAAGATAAGACAGGCGACCTCCAAGAGACCCAGTACTTC; CDR3 protein: CASSQDKTGDLQETQYF
D gene: .; V gene: TRBV7-2; CDR3 length: 15; J gene: TRBJ1-2; clone size: .; CDR3 DNA: TGTGCCAGCAGCTTATACCTTGAAGGGGTGGGCGGCTACACCTTC; CDR3 protein: CASSLYLEGVGGYTF
D gene: TRBD1; V gene: TRBV27; CDR3 length: 15; J gene: TRBJ1-5; clone size: .; CDR3 DNA: TGTGCCAGCAGTAACAGGGGATGGAGCAATCAGCCCCAGCATTTT; CDR3 protein: CASSNRGWSNQPQHF
D gene: TRBD2; V gene: TRBV7-2; CDR3 length: 11; J gene: TRBJ2-1; clone size: few; CDR3 DNA: TGTGCCAGCAGCCCCGGGACTAAGCAGTTCTTC; CDR3 protein: CASSPGTKQFF
D gene: TRBD1; V gene: TRBV25-1; CDR3 length: 15; J gene: TRBJ1-1; clone size: .; CDR3 DNA: TGTGCCAGCAGTCCACGCCGGGACAGGGGCACTGAAGCTTTCTTT; CDR3 protein: CASSPRRDRGTEAFF
D gene: .; V gene: TRBV9; CDR3 length: 14; J gene: TRBJ1-2; clone size: .; CDR3 DNA: TGTGCCAGCAGCGTAGGGGGCGATAACTATGGCTACACCTTC; CDR3 protein: CASSVGGDNYGYTF
D gene: TRBD1; V gene: TRBV7-9; CDR3 length: 14; J gene: TRBJ1-1; clone size: .; CDR3 DNA: TGTGCCAGCAGCTCGGGGGGACAGGGCTGTGAAGCTTTCTTT; CDR3 protein: CASSSGGQGCEAFF
D gene: .; V gene: TRBV5-1; CDR3 length: 15; J gene: TRBJ2-3; clone size: .; CDR3 DNA: TGCGCCAGCAGCTTGGCCGCCACGGGCACAGATACGCAGTATTTT; CDR3 protein: CASSLAATGTDTQYF
D gene: .; V gene: TRBV28; CDR3 length: 12; J gene: TRBJ1-1; clone size: .; CDR3 DNA: TGTGCCAGCACGGTAAAGAACACTGAAGCTTTCTTT; CDR3 protein: CASTVKNTEAFF
D gene: TRBD1; V gene: TRBV6-5; CDR3 length: 12; J gene: TRBJ1-1; clone size: few; CDR3 DNA: TGTGCCAGCAGTTACAACAGGGGAGCCGCTTTCTTT; CDR3 protein: CASSYNRGAAFF
D gene: TRBD2; V gene: TRBV10-3; CDR3 length: 16; J gene: TRBJ2-7; clone size: .; CDR3 DNA: TGTGCCATCAGTGAGTCTTGGGGAGCGGGAGACTACGAGCAGTACTTC; CDR3 protein: CAISESWGAGDYEQYF
D gene: .; V gene: TRBV4-1; CDR3 length: 14; J gene: TRBJ2-7; clone size: once; CDR3 DNA: TGCGCCAGCAGCCAGAATAGTTTAAGCTACGAGCAGTACTTC; CDR3 protein: CASSQNSLSYEQYF
D gene: TRBD1; V gene: TRBV4-1; CDR3 length: 15; J gene: TRBJ1-4; clone size: .; CDR3 DNA: TGCGCCAGCAGCCGAGGGGACAGGGATAATGAAAAACTGTTTTTT; CDR3 protein: CASSRGDRDNEKLFF
D gene: TRBD1; V gene: TRBV2; CDR3 length: 13; J gene: TRBJ1-2; clone size: .; CDR3 DNA: TGTGCCAGCAGTGTACGGACAGGGAATGGCTACACCTTC; CDR3 protein: CASSVRTGNGYTF
D gene: TRBD1; V gene: TRBV19; CDR3 length: 15; J gene: TRBJ2-7; clone size: .; CDR3 DNA: TGTGCCAGTAGTATGGGACAGGGGATCCGCTACGAGCAGTACTTC; CDR3 protein: CASSMGQGIRYEQYF
D gene: TRBD1; V gene: TRBV29-1; CDR3 length: 14; J gene: TRBJ2-1; clone size: .; CDR3 DNA: TGCAGCGTGCACGGGACAGGGGTGTACAATGAGCAGTTCTTC; CDR3 protein: CSVHGTGVYNEQFF
D gene: TRBD2; V gene: TRBV28; CDR3 length: 15; J gene: TRBJ2-5; clone size: .; CDR3 DNA: TGTGCCAGCAGTTTTTCTAGCGGGATGCAGAGGACCCAGTACTTC; CDR3 protein: CASSFSSGMQRTQYF
D gene: .; V gene: TRBV7-2; CDR3 length: 13; J gene: TRBJ1-2; clone size: once; CDR3 DNA: TGTGCCAGCAGCCCCACAGGTAGCAACGGCTACCCCTTC; CDR3 protein: CASSPTGSNGYPF
D gene: .; V gene: TRBV5-6; CDR3 length: 15; J gene: TRBJ1-3; clone size: .; CDR3 DNA: TGTGCCAGCAGCTTGATCTTAGGGAGTGGAAACACCATATATTTT; CDR3 protein: CASSLILGSGNTIYF
D gene: .; V gene: TRBV19; CDR3 length: 13; J gene: TRBJ1-1; clone size: .; CDR3 DNA: TGTGCCAGTAGTGCCAGGGGGAACACTGAAGCTTTCTTT; CDR3 protein: CASSARGNTEAFF
D gene: .; V gene: TRBV25-1; CDR3 length: 15; J gene: TRBJ1-2; clone size: .; CDR3 DNA: TGTGCCAGCAGTGAAGGCAGGGCGGAATTCTATGGCTACCCCTTC; CDR3 protein: CASSEGRAEFYGYPF
D gene: TRBD2; V gene: TRBV6-1; CDR3 length: 15; J gene: TRBJ2-7; clone size: .; CDR3 DNA: TGTGCCAGCAGTGACCGGGAGGCTGGCTCCTACGAGCAGTACTTC; CDR3 protein: CASSDREAGSYEQYF
D gene: TRBD2; V gene: TRBV7-9; CDR3 length: 15; J gene: TRBJ2-7; clone size: .; CDR3 DNA: TGTGCCAGCAGCTTTATGCCGGGGGGTTCCTACGAGCAGTACTTC; CDR3 protein: CASSFMPGGSYEQYF
D gene: .; V gene: TRBV11-2; CDR3 length: 17; J gene: TRBJ2-5; clone size: .; CDR3 DNA: TGTGCCAGCAGCTTAGAGCTGGGACTCCCAGGGCGAGAGACCCAGTACTTC; CDR3 protein: CASSLELGLPGRETQYF
D gene: .; V gene: TRBV7-2; CDR3 length: 15; J gene: TRBJ2-7; clone size: .; CDR3 DNA: TGTGCCAGCAGCTTATACGGGGGTGGCTTCTACGAGCAGTACTTC; CDR3 protein: CASSLYGGGFYEQYF
D gene: TRBD2; V gene: TRBV9; CDR3 length: 17; J gene: TRBJ2-1; clone size: once; CDR3 DNA: TGTGCCAGCAGCACCCAGGGAGGAGCGGGAGTTTTCAATGAGCAGTTCTTC; CDR3 protein: CASSTQGGAGVFNEQFF
D gene: .; V gene: TRBV11-2; CDR3 length: 13; J gene: TRBJ2-2; clone size: .; CDR3 DNA: TGTGCCAGCAGTCGAGGGCCGGCAGGGGAGCTGTTTTTT; CDR3 protein: CASSRGPAGELFF
D gene: TRBD1; V gene: TRBV6-5; CDR3 length: 16; J gene: TRBJ2-7; clone size: .; CDR3 DNA: TGTGCCAGCAGTTACTCCGGTGACAGGGGTTCCGACGAGCAGTACTTC; CDR3 protein: CASSYSGDRGSDEQYF
D gene: TRBD1; V gene: TRBV28; CDR3 length: 15; J gene: TRBJ2-7; clone size: .; CDR3 DNA: TGTGCCAGCAGTTCAGAGGGACAGGGACCCTACGAGCAGTACTTC; CDR3 protein: CASSSEGQGPYEQYF
D gene: .; V gene: TRBV27; CDR3 length: 15; J gene: TRBJ2-7; clone size: .; CDR3 DNA: TGTGCCAGCAGTTTACAGCACGCGGCCTCCTACGAGCAGTACTTC; CDR3 protein: CASSLQHAASYEQYF
D gene: .; V gene: TRBV6-5; CDR3 length: 13; J gene: TRBJ1-5; clone size: .; CDR3 DNA: TGTGCCAGCAGTTACTGGGAGAATCAGCCCCAGCATTTT; CDR3 protein: CASSYWENQPQHF
D gene: TRBD1; V gene: TRBV7-2; CDR3 length: 17; J gene: TRBJ1-2; clone size: few; CDR3 DNA: TGTGCCAGCAGCCCAGGGACAGGGGCGTTCGGTCGGGATGGCTACACCTTC; CDR3 protein: CASSPGTGAFGRDGYTF
D gene: .; V gene: TRBV27; CDR3 length: 15; J gene: TRBJ2-1; clone size: .; CDR3 DNA: TGTGCCAGCAGTCCACTGACGGGTCCCTACAATGAGCAGTTCTTC; CDR3 protein: CASSPLTGPYNEQFF
D gene: TRBD2; V gene: TRBV11-2; CDR3 length: 16; J gene: TRBJ2-1; clone size: .; CDR3 DNA: TGTGCCAGCAGCTTAGCTTTTAGCGGGAGGGCAGATGAGCAGTTCTTC; CDR3 protein: CASSLAFSGRADEQFF
D gene: .; V gene: TRBV6-5; CDR3 length: 15; J gene: TRBJ1-1; clone size: .; CDR3 DNA: TGTGCCAGCAGTTACAATGTGGGAAGGGGGACTGAAGCTTTCTTT; CDR3 protein: CASSYNVGRGTEAFF